The rows below give T cell receptor beta chains drawn from one sample of a study of T cell repertoires in cytomegalovirus infection. These receptors' antigens are unknown. TCRdb itself ran the reads through MiXCR, one entry per CDR3 protein. The sample lists about 770,000 distinct CDR3 sequences, 25% to 30% occurring once. The sample was cultured CD8+ T cells from PBMCs, taken from culture after CMV antigen stimulation. These receptors were collected from a human donor in good health (CMV status not recorded). Some clones in this sample may be carry-over from other donors' samples. CDR3s include the opening cysteine and the closing phenylalanine or tryptophan. A D gene is named only where the DNA matches it firmly. Expanded clones are given a class, and other clones once, few, many or no size at all.

v_call	j_call	clone_size	d_call	cdr3_aa	cdr3_nt
TRBV29-1	TRBJ2-1	NA	NA	CSVELQVYEQFF	TGCAGCGTTGAATTACAGGTTTATGAGCAGTTCTTC
TRBV2	TRBJ1-6	few	NA	CASSEQQGGASYNSPLHF	TGTGCCAGCAGTGAACAACAGGGAGGGGCCTCCTATAATTCACCCCTCCACTTT
TRBV4-2	TRBJ1-6	NA	NA	CASSQVRGDSPLHF	TGTGCCAGCAGCCAAGTCAGGGGCGATTCACCCCTCCACTTT
TRBV6-5	TRBJ2-1	NA	TRBD1	CASRPGQGANEQFF	TGTGCCAGCAGACCGGGACAGGGGGCGAATGAGCAGTTCTTC
TRBV19	TRBJ1-1	once	TRBD1	CASIFRTGSNTEAFF	TGTGCCAGTATCTTTCGGACAGGGTCGAACACTGAAGCTTTCTTT
TRBV5-4	TRBJ1-1	NA	NA	CASILHPGGMNTEAFF	TGTGCCAGCATCTTGCACCCAGGCGGTATGAACACTGAAGCTTTCTTT
TRBV7-9	TRBJ2-2	NA	NA	CAILPGSGTGELFF	TGTGCCATTTTACCAGGGTCGGGCACCGGGGAGCTGTTTTTT
TRBV10-2	TRBJ2-3	few	TRBD2	CASSLLQRGGGDTQYF	TGCGCCAGCAGCCTACTCCAGCGGGGGGGCGGAGATACGCAGTATTTT
TRBV5-8	TRBJ1-5	NA	TRBD1	CASSPLGQFSNQPQHF	TGTGCCAGCAGCCCGTTGGGACAGTTTAGCAATCAGCCCCAGCATTTT
TRBV6-1	TRBJ2-5	few	NA	CASSTWTEGLETQYF	TGTGCCAGCAGTACCTGGACAGAGGGCTTAGAGACCCAGTACTTC
TRBV4-1	TRBJ2-2	NA	NA	CASRARDPVGTGELFF	TGCGCCAGCAGAGCACGCGATCCAGTAGGCACCGGGGAGCTGTTTTTT
TRBV27	TRBJ2-5	NA	TRBD2	CASSYGGAYETQYF	TGTGCCAGCAGTTACGGGGGGGCCTATGAGACCCAGTACTTC
TRBV7-9	TRBJ2-7	NA	TRBD1	CANSSRDRAYEQYF	TGTGCCAACAGCTCCCGGGACAGGGCCTACGAGCAGTACTTC
TRBV7-8	TRBJ2-7	NA	NA	CASSLAGLEQYF	TGTGCCAGCAGCTTAGCAGGCCTTGAGCAGTACTTC
TRBV15	TRBJ2-2	few	NA	CATSRDKGGVNTGELFF	TGTGCCACCAGCAGAGATAAGGGCGGGGTGAACACCGGGGAGCTGTTTTTT
TRBV27	TRBJ1-1	NA	NA	CASGPRGGGREAFF	TGTGCCAGTGGTCCTCGCGGTGGGGGGCGGGAAGCTTTCTTT